This T cell receptor beta chain was sequenced in a study of post-analysis software for immune sequencing data. The study's findings and limits: For normalized Chao1 diversity, multiple sclerosis patients scored significantly lower than controls did. Controls showed lower frequencies than patients for a few TRBV segments, and TRBV5-6, TRBV5-1 and TRBV20-1 were among these.

CDR1 and CDR2 (germline): LGHDT, YNNKEL (reference sequence). This CDR3 is 12 amino acids long. With regard to this clonotype: The antigen is undetermined. One junction end disagrees with the germline gene, perhaps due to a read error.

Presence of unique molecular identifiers characterized the TCR beta cDNA libraries. TCRdb used MiXCR to reprocess the PCR reads, holding one entry per CDR3 protein. The top ten hold 6.5% to 8% of the sample, which has 350,000 to 500,000 distinct CDR3 sequences, approximately 37% seen once. V is TRBV3-1 and J is TRBJ2-7; D gene uncertain. The clonotype comes from a girl aged 2 to 10 with multiple sclerosis. Specimen: blood. The CDR3 here is CAGSQSNYEQYF. In nucleotides, the CDR3 is TGTGCCGGCAGCCAAAGCAACTACGAGCAGTACTTC.